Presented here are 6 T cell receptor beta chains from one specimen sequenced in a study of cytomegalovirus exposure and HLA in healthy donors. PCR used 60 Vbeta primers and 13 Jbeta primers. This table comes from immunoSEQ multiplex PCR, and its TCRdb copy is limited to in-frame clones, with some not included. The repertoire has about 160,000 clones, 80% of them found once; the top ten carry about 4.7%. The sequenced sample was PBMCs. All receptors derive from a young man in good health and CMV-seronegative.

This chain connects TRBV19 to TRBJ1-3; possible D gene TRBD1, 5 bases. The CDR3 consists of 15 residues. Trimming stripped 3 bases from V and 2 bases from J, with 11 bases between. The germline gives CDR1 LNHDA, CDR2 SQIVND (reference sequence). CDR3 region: CASSIGAGPGNTIYF. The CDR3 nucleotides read TGTGCCAGTAGTATTGGGGCAGGCCCTGGAAACACCATATATTTT.

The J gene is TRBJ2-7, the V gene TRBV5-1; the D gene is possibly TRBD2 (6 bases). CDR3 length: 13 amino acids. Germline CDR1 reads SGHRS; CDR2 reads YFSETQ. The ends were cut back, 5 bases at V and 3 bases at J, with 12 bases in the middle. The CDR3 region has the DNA TGCGCCAGCAGTGAGGGACTGCACTACGAGCAGTACTTC. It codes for CASSEGLHYEQYF.

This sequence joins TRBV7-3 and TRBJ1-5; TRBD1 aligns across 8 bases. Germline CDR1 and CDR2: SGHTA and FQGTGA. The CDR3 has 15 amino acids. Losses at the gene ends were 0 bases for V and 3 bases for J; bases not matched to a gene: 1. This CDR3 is CASSLTGQDNQPQHF. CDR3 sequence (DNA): TGTGCCAGCAGCTTAACGGGACAGGACAATCAGCCCCAGCATTTT.

The CDR3 DNA reads TGTGCCAGCAGTAAGTCCGGGACAGGAGGGGCCAATGAGCAGTTCTTC. It translates to CASSKSGTGGANEQFF. This sequence joins TRBV4-2 and TRBJ2-1; 8 bases map to TRBD1. J gave up 6 bases and V 6 bases, and 13 bases lay outside the gene matches. Germline V CDR1 and CDR2: LGHNA, YNFKEQ. This CDR3 region has 16 residues.

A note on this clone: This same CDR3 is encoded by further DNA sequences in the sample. The CDR3 protein is CASSQVRGNTGELFF. Here the CDR3 DNA reads TGCGCCAGCAGCCAAGTTAGAGGAAACACCGGGGAGCTGTTTTTT. V gene TRBV4-1 combines with J gene TRBJ2-2; D is undetermined. CDR1 is MGHRA, CDR2 YSYEKL, per germline. The CDR3 length is 15 residues. V lost 1 base to trimming and J lost 2 bases, with 8 bases between them.

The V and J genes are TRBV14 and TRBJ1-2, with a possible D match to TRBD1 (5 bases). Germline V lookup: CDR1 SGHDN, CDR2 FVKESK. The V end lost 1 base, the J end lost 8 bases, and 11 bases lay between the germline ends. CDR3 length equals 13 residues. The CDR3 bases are TGTGCCAGCAGCCAAGGGACAATTTGGGGCTACACCTTC. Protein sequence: CASSQGTIWGYTF. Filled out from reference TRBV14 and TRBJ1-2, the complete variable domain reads EAGVTQFPSHSVIEKGQTVTLRCDPISGHDNLYWYRRVMGKEIKFLLHFVKESKQDESGMPNNRFLAERTGGTYSTLKVQPAELEDSGVYFCASSQGTIWGYTFGSGTRLTVV.